The present T cell receptor beta chain was sequenced within a study of cytomegalovirus exposure and HLA in healthy donors. The PCR contained 60 Vbeta and 13 Jbeta primers. Sequencing was performed with immunoSEQ multiplex PCR; in TCRdb, only in-frame clones are kept and a portion is missing. Of about 130,000 clones listed, about 80% are singletons. This clone appeared a single time. The CDR3 runs 18 residues. Germline V gene lookup returns CDR1 ENHRY and CDR2 SYGVKD. J was trimmed by 3 bases and V by 4 bases; bases with no gene match: 7. This receptor was identified in a man aged 30-40 years in good health and CMV-seropositive. The V and J genes are TRBV10-3 and TRBJ2-2; 14 bases align to TRBD2. The sequencing sample was made of PBMCs. Here the CDR3 DNA reads TGTGCCATCAGTGGTGGACTAGCGGGGGGCCAGGACACCGGGGAGCTGTTTTTT. Amino acids: CAISGGLAGGQDTGELFF.